This TCR beta chain comes out of a study of CD8+ T cells in alopecia areata. Study conclusions and caveats: Scalp sequencing captures resident alphabeta T cells of normal skin too.

Extracted RNA was reverse transcribed, and the resulting cDNA served as sequencing template. Some clones are missing from TCRdb's copy, which holds only in-frame ones; the method was immunoSEQ multiplex PCR. The repertoire holds about 200,000 clones, around 60% seen once, with less than 4% in the top ten. Treatment of the sample: oral pan-JAK inhibitor, 5-10 mg twice daily. The CDR3 totals 11 residues. Germline V gives CDR1 DFQATT, CDR2 SNEGSKA (reference sequence). Trimming stripped 3 bases from V and 5 bases from J, with 7 bases between. To note about this clone: The antigen is unknown.

The sequencing used CD4+ T cells sorted from blood, collected at week 4, from a patient treated with tofacitinib. The sequence came from a human donor with alopecia areata. The chain is built from TRBV20-1 and TRBJ1-2; D remains ambiguous. The CDR3 sequence is CSARIYYGYTF. The CDR3 nucleotides read TGCAGTGCTAGGATCTATTATGGCTACACCTTC.